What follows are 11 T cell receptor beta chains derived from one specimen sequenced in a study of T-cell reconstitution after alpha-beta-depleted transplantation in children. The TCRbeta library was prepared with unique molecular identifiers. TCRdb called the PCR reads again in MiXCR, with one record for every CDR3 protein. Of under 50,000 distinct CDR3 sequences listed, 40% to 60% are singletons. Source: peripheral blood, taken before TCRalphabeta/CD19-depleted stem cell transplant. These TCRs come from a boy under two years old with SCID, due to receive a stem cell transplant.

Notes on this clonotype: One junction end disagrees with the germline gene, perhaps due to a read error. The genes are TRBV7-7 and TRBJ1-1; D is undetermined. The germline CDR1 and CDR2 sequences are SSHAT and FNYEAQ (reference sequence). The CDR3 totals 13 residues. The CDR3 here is CASSLGEGTEAFF. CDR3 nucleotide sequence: TGTGCTAGCAGCTTGGGCGAGGGCACTGAAGCTTTCTTT.

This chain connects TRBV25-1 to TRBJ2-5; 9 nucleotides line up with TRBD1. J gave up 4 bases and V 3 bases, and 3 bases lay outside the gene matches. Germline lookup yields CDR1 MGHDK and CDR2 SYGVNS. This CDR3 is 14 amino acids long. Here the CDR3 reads CASSDPGQGETQYF. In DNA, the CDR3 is TGTGCCAGCAGTGACCCGGGACAGGGAGAGACCCAGTACTTC. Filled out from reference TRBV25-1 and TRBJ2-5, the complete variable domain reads EADIYQTPRYLVIGTGKKITLECSQTMGHDKMYWYQQDPGMELHLIHYSYGVNSTEKGDLSSESTVSRIRTEHFPLTLESARPSHTSQYLCASSDPGQGETQYFGPGTRLLVL.

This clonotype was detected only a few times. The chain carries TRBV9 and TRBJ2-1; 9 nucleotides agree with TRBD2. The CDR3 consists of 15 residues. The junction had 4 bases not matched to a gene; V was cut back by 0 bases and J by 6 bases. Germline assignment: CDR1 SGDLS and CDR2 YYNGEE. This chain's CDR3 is CASSVDGGGANEQFF. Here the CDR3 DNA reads TGTGCCAGCAGCGTAGACGGCGGGGGGGCCAATGAGCAGTTCTTC.

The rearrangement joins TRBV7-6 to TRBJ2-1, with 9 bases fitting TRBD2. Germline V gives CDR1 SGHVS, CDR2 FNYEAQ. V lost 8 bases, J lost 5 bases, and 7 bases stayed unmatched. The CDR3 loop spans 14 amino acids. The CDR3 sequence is CASGPSGAHNEQFF. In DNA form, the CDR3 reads TGTGCCAGCGGGCCTAGCGGGGCCCACAATGAGCAGTTCTTC. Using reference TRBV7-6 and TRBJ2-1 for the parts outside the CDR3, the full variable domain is GAGVSQSPRYKVTKRGQDVALRCDPISGHVSLYWYRQALGQGPEFLTYFNYEAQQDKSGLPNDRFSAERPEGSISTLTIQRTEQRDSAMYRCASGPSGAHNEQFFGPGTRLTVL.

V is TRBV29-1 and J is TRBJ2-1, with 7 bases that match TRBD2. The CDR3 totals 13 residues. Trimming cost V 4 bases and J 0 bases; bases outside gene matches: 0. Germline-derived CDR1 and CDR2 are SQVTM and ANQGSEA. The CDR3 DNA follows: TGCAGCGTTGGGGGGGGCTCCTACAATGAGCAGTTCTTC. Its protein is CSVGGGSYNEQFF.

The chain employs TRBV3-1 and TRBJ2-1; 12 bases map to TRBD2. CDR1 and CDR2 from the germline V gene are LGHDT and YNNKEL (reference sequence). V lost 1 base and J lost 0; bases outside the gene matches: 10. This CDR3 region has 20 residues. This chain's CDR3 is CASSQVRLAGGQISYNEQFF. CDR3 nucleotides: TGTGCCAGCAGCCAAGTAAGGCTAGCGGGGGGGCAAATCTCCTACAATGAGCAGTTCTTC.

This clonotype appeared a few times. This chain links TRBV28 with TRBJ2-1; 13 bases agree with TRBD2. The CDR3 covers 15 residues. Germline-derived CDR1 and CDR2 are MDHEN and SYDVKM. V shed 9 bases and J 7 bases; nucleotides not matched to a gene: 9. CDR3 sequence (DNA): TGTGCCAGTCGGACTAGCGGGGGCCGGGGGAATGAGCAGTTCTTC. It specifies CASRTSGGRGNEQFF.

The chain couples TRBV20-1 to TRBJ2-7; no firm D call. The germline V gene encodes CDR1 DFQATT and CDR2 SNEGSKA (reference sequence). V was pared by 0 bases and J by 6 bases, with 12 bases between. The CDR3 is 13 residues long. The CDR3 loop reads CSARDPLLPEQYF. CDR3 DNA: TGCAGTGCTAGAGACCCCCTCTTACCCGAGCAGTACTTC.

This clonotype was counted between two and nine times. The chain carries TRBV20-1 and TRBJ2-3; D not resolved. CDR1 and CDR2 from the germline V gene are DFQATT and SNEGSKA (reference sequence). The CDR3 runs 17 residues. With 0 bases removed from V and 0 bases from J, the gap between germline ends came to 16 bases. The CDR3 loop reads CSARDLAHSSSTDTQYF. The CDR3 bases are TGCAGTGCTAGAGATCTTGCCCACTCCTCTAGCACAGATACGCAGTATTTT.

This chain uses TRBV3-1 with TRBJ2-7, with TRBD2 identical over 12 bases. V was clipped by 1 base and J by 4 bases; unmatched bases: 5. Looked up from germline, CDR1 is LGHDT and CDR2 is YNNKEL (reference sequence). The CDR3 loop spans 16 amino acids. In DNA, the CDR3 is TGTGCCAGCAGCCAAGTCGGACTAGCGGGGCTATACGAGCAGTACTTC. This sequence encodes CASSQVGLAGLYEQYF.

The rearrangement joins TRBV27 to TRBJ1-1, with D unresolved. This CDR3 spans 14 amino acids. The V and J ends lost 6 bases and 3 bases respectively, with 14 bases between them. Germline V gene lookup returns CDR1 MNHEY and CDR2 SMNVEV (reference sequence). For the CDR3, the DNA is TGTGCCAGCAGCCTTCGGGGAGGGCACACTGAAGCTTTCTTT. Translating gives CASSLRGGHTEAFF.